This TCR beta chain was documented in a study of blood T cell repertoires in COVID-19. This CDR3 is 13 amino acids long. Trimming removed 3 bases at V and 8 bases at J, with 10 bases between. Germline CDR1 MNHEY, CDR2 SMNVEV (reference sequence). The repertoire was sequenced with immunoSEQ multiplex PCR; TCRdb's copy has only in-frame clones and lacks some. The table lists around 150,000 clones, around 73% of them singletons. This clone appeared a single time. Specimen: peripheral blood. The gene calls are TRBV27 and TRBJ1-4; D is possibly TRBD1 (5 bases). The sequence was collected from a woman between 45 and 60 years old with active or convalescent COVID-19. CDR3 in DNA: TGTGCCAGCAGTTTCAGGGTACGGGAAAAACTGTTTTTT. This sequence encodes CASSFRVREKLFF.